The 24 T cell receptor beta chains below come from one sample, sequenced in a study of CD8 T cells in ankylosing spondylitis (TCRdb year 2017). What the authors observed across the whole study: Blood from ankylosing spondylitis patients appeared to be characterized by a TCR beta motif made up of several highly homologous amino acid variants.

The antigens of these receptors remain unknown. Library preparation used 5' RACE. Instrument used: Illumina HiSeq 2500. TCRdb reprocessed the public reads (quality trimming at Q25 with fastp, clone calling with MiXCR) and kept in-frame beta chains. Each CDR3 protein appears once, grouped with its most common genes and DNA. Here the sample has more than 650,000 distinct CDR3 sequences; roughly 12% occur a single time. Approximately 0.5% of the sample goes to the ten largest clones. Sequencing was performed on blood, either unsorted or a sorted T cell fraction (not recorded which). These receptors originate from a male donor with ankylosing spondylitis.

This clonotype appeared a few times. The gene calls are TRBV7-2 and TRBJ1-1; the match to TRBD1 covers 7 bases. The CDR3 is made up of 12 amino acids. After removal of 6 bases from V and 7 bases from J, the junction contained 5 bases not matched to a gene. Germline V gene data show CDR1 as SGHTA and CDR2 as FQGNSA. The CDR3 DNA reads TGTGCCAGCAGGCAGACAGGGAGTGAAGCTTTCTTT. The encoded protein is CASRQTGSEAFF.

This clonotype was observed a handful of times. The CDR3 region is CSASRGGGQPQHF. The CDR3 nucleotides are TGCAGTGCTAGCAGGGGCGGCGGTCAGCCCCAGCATTTT. V usage is TRBV20-1 and J usage is TRBJ1-5; possibly TRBD1 for D (6 bases). Germline CDR1 is DFQATT and CDR2 is SNEGSKA (reference sequence). V gave up 3 bases and J gave up 6 bases, with 12 bases separating them. The CDR3 has 13 residues.

This clonotype was counted only a few times. The gene calls are TRBV28 and TRBJ2-7; perhaps TRBD2 as D (5 bases). The CDR3 extends over 15 amino acids. Trimming took 5 bases from V and 3 from J, leaving 17 bases between them. Germline CDR1 MDHEN, CDR2 SYDVKM. The CDR3 loop reads CASSLVGMSGYEQYF. For the CDR3, the DNA is TGTGCCAGCAGTCTAGTCGGGATGAGCGGCTACGAGCAGTACTTC.

This chain joins TRBV7-2 and TRBJ1-1; 7 bases are a match to TRBD1. V lost 3 bases to trimming and J lost 4 bases; unmatched junction nucleotides: 8. CDR3 length equals 15 residues. Germline V lookup: CDR1 SGHTA, CDR2 FQGNSA. The CDR3 is CASSFRGLVSTEAFF. In DNA form, the CDR3 reads TGTGCCAGCAGCTTCAGGGGGTTGGTTAGCACTGAAGCTTTCTTT.

This clonotype was counted many times. The chain carries TRBV20-1 and TRBJ2-2; D is undetermined. This CDR3 has 12 residues. The germline V gene encodes CDR1 DFQATT and CDR2 SNEGSKA (reference sequence). V was pared by 2 bases and J by 2 bases, with 3 bases between. The CDR3 region has the DNA TGCAGTGCTAGATACAACACCGGGGAGCTGTTTTTT. As protein: CSARYNTGELFF.

This rearrangement joins TRBV6-1 to TRBJ1-5; tentative D call: TRBD1 (6 bases). The V end lost 4 bases, the J end lost 7 bases, and 11 bases lay between the germline ends. This CDR3 comprises 13 residues. Germline V gives CDR1 MNHNS, CDR2 SASEGT. CDR3 loop: CASSGQEGQPQHF. The DNA of the CDR3 is TGTGCCAGCAGTGGACAGGAGGGACAGCCCCAGCATTTT.

This chain uses TRBV5-4 with TRBJ2-1, with 10 bases lining up with TRBD2. The CDR3 is made up of 19 amino acids. V shed 1 base, J shed 2 bases, and the junction held 12 bases outside the gene matches. In germline, CDR1 is SGHNT, CDR2 YYREEE (reference sequence). The CDR3 reads CASSLNGLAGVVTYNEQFF. The CDR3 region has the DNA TGTGCCAGCAGCTTGAATGGCCTAGCGGGAGTAGTAACCTACAATGAGCAGTTCTTC.

The chain combines TRBV7-2 with TRBJ2-1, with D possibly TRBD2 on 5 matching bases. The CDR3 is 16 amino acids. Between the trimmed V and J ends, which lost 0 bases and 7 bases, there was a span of 16 bases. Germline assignment: CDR1 SGHTA and CDR2 FQGNSA. In DNA form, the CDR3 reads TGTGCCAGCAGCTTAGCACGGCTAGCCTATGTGAATGAGCAGTTCTTC. It yields the protein CASSLARLAYVNEQFF.

The rearrangement joins TRBV6-5 to TRBJ1-5; TRBD1 is a possible D gene (5 bases). Germline CDR1 is MNHEY and CDR2 is SVGAGI. The CDR3 extends over 13 amino acids. Trimming took 2 bases from V and 7 from J, leaving 9 bases between them. CDR3 loop: CASSYGGGQPQHF. For the CDR3, the DNA is TGTGCCAGCAGTTACGGGGGGGGACAGCCCCAGCATTTT.

Many counts were recorded for this clonotype. V gene TRBV6-5 combines with J gene TRBJ1-1, with D maybe TRBD1 (5 bases). The CDR3 is 14 amino acids. The V end was cut by 2 bases, the J end by 4 bases, with 11 bases between. The V gene's germline CDR1 is MNHEY and CDR2 SVGAGI. CDR3 DNA sequence: TGTGCCAGCAGTTACCGAGGGGTGGGCACTGAAGCTTTCTTT. This translates into CASSYRGVGTEAFF.

This clonotype appeared a few times. The CDR3 loop reads CSAFTPEAFF. Here the CDR3 DNA reads TGCAGTGCTTTTACACCTGAAGCTTTCTTT. The chain uses TRBV20-1 and TRBJ1-1; D ambiguous. V gave up 5 bases and J gave up 6 bases, with 7 bases separating them. CDR3 length equals 10 residues. Germline CDR1 is DFQATT and CDR2 is SNEGSKA (reference sequence).

Only a few counts were recorded for this clonotype. The V gene is TRBV5-1, the J gene TRBJ1-2; perhaps TRBD1 as D (5 bases). V lost 1 base, J lost 2 bases, and 15 bases lay in between. CDR1 and CDR2 (germline): SGHRS, YFSETQ. The CDR3 loop spans 16 amino acids. The CDR3 sequence: CASSLTQGSLNYGYTF. The CDR3 DNA reads as TGCGCCAGCAGCTTGACTCAGGGATCTCTCAACTATGGCTACACCTTC.

This clonotype came up a few times. V usage is TRBV4-2 and J usage is TRBJ2-1, with TRBD2 matching over 9 bases. Trimming at V came to 2 bases and at J to 8 bases, leaving 10 bases not matched to a gene. The CDR3 totals 16 residues. Germline CDR1 and CDR2: LGHNA and YNFKEQ. The DNA of the CDR3 is TGTGCCAGCAGCCAAATCGGCGGGGGGGCCGTATATGAGCAGTTCTTC. It codes for CASSQIGGGAVYEQFF.

The CDR3 nucleotides are TGTGCCAGCAGCCAAATAGCGGGGGGGCTGGGTACGCAGTATTTT. Protein product: CASSQIAGGLGTQYF. The V and J genes are TRBV4-2 and TRBJ2-3; 11 bases align to TRBD2. CDR3 length: 15 residues. V dropped 2 bases and J dropped 8; count of bases not matched to a gene: 6. Germline CDR1 is LGHNA and CDR2 is YNFKEQ.

This clonotype was observed a handful of times. The rearrangement joins TRBV20-1 to TRBJ2-5; possibly TRBD1 for D (7 bases). The CDR3 is made up of 15 amino acids. V dropped 6 bases and J dropped 2 bases, with 19 bases sitting between them. In germline, CDR1 is DFQATT, CDR2 SNEGSKA (reference sequence). This CDR3 reads CSAPRRDSAQETQYF. CDR3 nucleotide sequence: TGCAGTGCCCCAAGGCGGGACAGCGCTCAAGAGACCCAGTACTTC.

The rearrangement uses TRBV4-3 and TRBJ1-1; D is uncertain. Germline CDR1 LGHNA, CDR2 YSLEER. V was shortened by 0 bases and J by 4 bases, with 9 bases between the two germline ends. CDR3 size: 14 residues. DNA of the CDR3: TGCGCCAGCAGCCAAGATGGCCGGCGCACTGAAGCTTTCTTT. The encoded protein is CASSQDGRRTEAFF.

This clonotype has just a few counts. V is TRBV6-2 or TRBV6-3 and J is TRBJ2-5; TRBD1 matches 9 bases. Trimming at V came to 5 bases and at J to 3 bases, leaving 7 bases not matched to a gene. CDR3 length equals 15 residues. Germline lookup yields CDR1 MNHEY and CDR2 SVGEGT. The DNA for the CDR3 is TGTGCCAGCAGTGACCCCCGGACAGGGGAAGAGACCCAGTACTTC. The encoded protein is CASSDPRTGEETQYF.

This clonotype was recorded a few times. The genes are TRBV20-1 and TRBJ2-7; 7 bases are a match to TRBD2. The CDR3 length is 15 residues. CDR1 DFQATT and CDR2 SNEGSKA come from the germline V gene (reference sequence). The V segment lost 2 bases and the J segment 4 bases; nucleotides outside the gene matches: 11. CDR3 nucleotides: TGCAGTGCTAGACCTGCATCGGGAGGCGGGTACGAGCAGTACTTC. This translates into CSARPASGGGYEQYF.

This clonotype was picked up a small number of times. V usage is TRBV5-1 and J usage is TRBJ1-1; 9 nucleotides agree with TRBD1. Germline values: CDR1 SGHRS, CDR2 YFSETQ. The CDR3 is 15 residues long. The V and J ends lost 2 bases and 4 bases, in that order; junction bases with no gene match: 6. This chain's CDR3 is CASSFGDRVITEAFF. The CDR3 DNA reads as TGCGCCAGCAGCTTTGGGGACAGGGTAATCACTGAAGCTTTCTTT. The entire variable domain, with the rest obtained from reference TRBV5-1 and TRBJ1-1, is as follows: KAGVTQTPRYLIKTRGQQVTLSCSPISGHRSVSWYQQTPGQGLQFLFEYFSETQRNKGNFPGRFSGRQFSNSRSEMNVSTLELGDSALYLCASSFGDRVITEAFFGQGTRLTVV.

The sample holds a few counts of this clonotype. The chain combines TRBV30 with TRBJ2-7; tentative D call: TRBD1 (5 bases). Germline values: CDR1 GTSNPN, CDR2 SVGIG (reference sequence). The CDR3 runs to 14 residues. Deletions cut 3 bases from V and 2 bases from J, with 14 bases between. The CDR3 protein is CAWSAYRYPYEQYF. DNA of the CDR3: TGTGCCTGGAGCGCCTACAGGTACCCCTACGAGCAGTACTTC.

Written as DNA, the CDR3 is TGTGCCAGCAGCTACCGGGGGGGGGTCGATGAGCAGTTCTTC. Translated: CASSYRGGVDEQFF. This chain joins TRBV5-6 and TRBJ2-1, with 8 bases that match TRBD2. The germline V gene encodes CDR1 SGHDT and CDR2 YYEEEE. V shed 3 bases, J shed 8 bases, and the junction held 7 bases outside the gene matches. The CDR3 is made up of 14 amino acids.

This clonotype was detected only a few times. The CDR3 DNA is TGTGCCAGCACCAAGGCGGGTAGGCAGCCCCAGCATTTT. Its translation is CASTKAGRQPQHF. The rearrangement uses TRBV6-2 or TRBV6-3 and TRBJ1-5; D remains ambiguous. Germline V CDR1 and CDR2: MNHEY, SVGEGT. V dropped 7 bases and J dropped 7 bases, with 14 bases sitting between them. This CDR3 region has 13 residues.

Only a few counts were recorded for this clonotype. This CDR3 reads CASSQDYGYQGYNEQFF. CDR3 DNA: TGCGCCAGCAGCCAAGATTACGGTTACCAGGGGTACAATGAGCAGTTCTTC. The chain recombines TRBV4-1 with TRBJ2-1; the D gene is possibly TRBD1 (6 bases). V was shortened by 0 bases and J by 4 bases, with 16 bases between the two germline ends. The CDR3 consists of 17 residues. CDR1 is MGHRA and CDR2 is YSYEKL in the germline V gene.

This chain uses TRBV10-3 with TRBJ2-7; 11 bases are a match to TRBD2. There are 16 residues in the CDR3. The ends lost 3 bases at V and 6 bases at J; junction bases unmatched: 10. The germline gives CDR1 ENHRY, CDR2 SYGVKD. The CDR3 DNA reads as TGTGCCATCAGTGAAGAATTGACTAGCGGGGTAGTCGAGCAGTACTTC. Amino acids: CAISEELTSGVVEQYF.